This T cell receptor (beta chain) was sequenced for a study of OX40 agonist ivuxolimab in advanced cancers. Study context: Ivuxolimab was delivered to patients intravenously every 2 weeks at doses spanning 0.01 to 10 mg/kg.

The CDR3 is made up of 15 amino acids. Germline lookup yields CDR1 SGDLS and CDR2 YYNGEE. Trimming removed 4 bases from V and 5 bases from J; junction bases left unmatched: 7. The table came from immunoSEQ multiplex PCR; TCRdb's copy has only in-frame clones and leaves some out. Of about 48,000 clones in the sample, around 84% are singletons; the top ten hold 1.5% to 2%. Autoimmune disease history or systemic immunosuppression meant exclusion. The TCR sequence derives from an adult with an advanced solid tumor such as melanoma, head and neck, liver or kidney cancer. The starting material was CD4+ or CD8+ T cells sorted from blood, obtained in a trial of the OX40 agonist ivuxolimab. The rearrangement joins TRBV9 to TRBJ2-7; 12 bases match TRBD2. The CDR3 protein is CASSPETSGRDEQYF. In DNA form, the CDR3 reads TGTGCCAGCAGCCCGGAGACTAGCGGGAGAGACGAGCAGTACTTC.